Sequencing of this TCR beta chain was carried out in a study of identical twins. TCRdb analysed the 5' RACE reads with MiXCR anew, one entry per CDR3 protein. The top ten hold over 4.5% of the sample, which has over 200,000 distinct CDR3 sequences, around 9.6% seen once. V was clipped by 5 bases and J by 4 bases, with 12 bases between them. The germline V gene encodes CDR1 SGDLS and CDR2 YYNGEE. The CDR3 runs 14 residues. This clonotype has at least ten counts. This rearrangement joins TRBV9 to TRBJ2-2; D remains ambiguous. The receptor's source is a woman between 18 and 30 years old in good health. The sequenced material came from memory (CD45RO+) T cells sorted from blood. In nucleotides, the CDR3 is TGTGCCAGCAGGGAATACATCGGCACCGGGGAGCTGTTTTTT. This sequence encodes CASREYIGTGELFF.